A selection of T cell receptor beta chains follows, all from one sample in a study of cytomegalovirus exposure and HLA in healthy donors. Assay used: immunoSEQ multiplex PCR; TCRdb lists only in-frame clones, some missing. This sample has 100,000 or so clones; 83% occur once, and the top ten carry 5% to 6.5%. Material for sequencing was PBMCs. The source is a man aged 18 to 29 in good health and CMV-seronegative. Each CDR3 is given with its conserved first and last residue. Each record gives: V gene, J gene, clone size, D gene, CDR3 DNA, CDR3 protein. D genes are given only for firm matches. Clone size is stated in some rows and not others, as once, few, many or a class when expanded.

v_call: TRBV6-5
j_call: TRBJ1-2
clone_size: .
d_call: .
cdr3_nt: TGTGCCAGCAAGAAGAGACAGACCTATGGCTACACCTTC
cdr3_aa: CASKKRQTYGYTF

v_call: TRBV5-6
j_call: TRBJ2-1
clone_size: .
d_call: .
cdr3_nt: TGTGCCAGCAGTGATATCCCGGACAGCACTAATGAGCAGTTCTTC
cdr3_aa: CASSDIPDSTNEQFF

v_call: TRBV5-6
j_call: TRBJ2-1
clone_size: .
d_call: TRBD2
cdr3_nt: TGCGCCAGCAGCTTCCCCCAGCGGGGCTCCTACAATGAGCAGTTCTTC
cdr3_aa: CASSFPQRGSYNEQFF

v_call: TRBV2
j_call: TRBJ2-7
clone_size: .
d_call: .
cdr3_nt: TGTGCCAGCAGTTTCTACTCCTACGAGCAGTACTTC
cdr3_aa: CASSFYSYEQYF

v_call: TRBV6-5
j_call: TRBJ2-5
clone_size: .
d_call: .
cdr3_nt: TGTGCCAGCGGGCTGGGAGAGACCCAGTACTTC
cdr3_aa: CASGLGETQYF

v_call: TRBV28
j_call: TRBJ2-7
clone_size: .
d_call: TRBD1
cdr3_nt: TGTGCCAGCAGCTTCCGGGACAGGGCCCTCTTTTCCTACGAGCAGTACTTC
cdr3_aa: CASSFRDRALFSYEQYF

v_call: TRBV28
j_call: TRBJ2-7
clone_size: few
d_call: .
cdr3_nt: TGTGCCAGCACTACAGCAACCTACGAGCAGTACTTC
cdr3_aa: CASTTATYEQYF

v_call: TRBV28
j_call: TRBJ1-1
clone_size: .
d_call: TRBD1
cdr3_nt: TGTGCCAGCAGTCCCCGGGACAGGGACACTGAAGCTTTCTTT
cdr3_aa: CASSPRDRDTEAFF

v_call: TRBV5-4
j_call: TRBJ1-2
clone_size: .
d_call: .
cdr3_nt: TGTGCCAGCAGCTTTATGGCAGGGGCTAACTATGGCTACACCTTC
cdr3_aa: CASSFMAGANYGYTF

v_call: TRBV7-6
j_call: TRBJ2-1
clone_size: .
d_call: .
cdr3_nt: TGTGCCAGCAGCTTTAATCCGGGTAATGAGCAGTTCTTC
cdr3_aa: CASSFNPGNEQFF

v_call: TRBV7-2
j_call: TRBJ1-2
clone_size: .
d_call: .
cdr3_nt: TGTGCCAGCAGCGAGACCGGGACACCCCACTATGGCTACACCTTC
cdr3_aa: CASSETGTPHYGYTF

v_call: TRBV19
j_call: TRBJ2-3
clone_size: .
d_call: TRBD2
cdr3_nt: TGTGCCAGTACCAGCGGGAGTACGGCAGATACGCAGTATTTT
cdr3_aa: CASTSGSTADTQYF

v_call: TRBV4-1
j_call: TRBJ2-7
clone_size: .
d_call: TRBD2
cdr3_nt: TGCGCCAGCAGCCAAGGTGCGGCGGGAGGATCCTACGAGCAGTACTTC
cdr3_aa: CASSQGAAGGSYEQYF

v_call: TRBV7-7
j_call: TRBJ2-5
clone_size: .
d_call: .
cdr3_nt: TGTGCCAGCAGCTTTGGAGGCCAAGAGACCCAGTACTTC
cdr3_aa: CASSFGGQETQYF

v_call: TRBV2
j_call: TRBJ2-7
clone_size: once
d_call: TRBD2
cdr3_nt: TGTGCCAGCAGTTGGACTAGCGGATCCTACGAGCAGTACTTC
cdr3_aa: CASSWTSGSYEQYF

v_call: TRBV13
j_call: TRBJ1-2
clone_size: .
d_call: TRBD1
cdr3_nt: TGTGCCAGCAGCCCGGGGGGGACAGCCTATGGCTACACCTTC
cdr3_aa: CASSPGGTAYGYTF

v_call: TRBV13
j_call: TRBJ2-2
clone_size: .
d_call: TRBD2
cdr3_nt: TGTGCCAGCAGCTTACGTTTGGCGGGAGAGACCGGGGAGCTGTTTTTT
cdr3_aa: CASSLRLAGETGELFF

v_call: TRBV7-3
j_call: TRBJ1-5
clone_size: .
d_call: .
cdr3_nt: TGTGCCAGCAGCTCCGCCGTGCCGGGGGGGAGGGTCAATCAGCCCCAGCATTTT
cdr3_aa: CASSSAVPGGRVNQPQHF

v_call: TRBV2
j_call: TRBJ2-1
clone_size: once
d_call: TRBD2
cdr3_nt: TGTGCCAGCAGATCTAGCGGGGGCCTATATGGGTTCTTC
cdr3_aa: CASRSSGGLYGFF

v_call: TRBV19
j_call: TRBJ1-5
clone_size: .
d_call: TRBD1
cdr3_nt: TGTGCCAGTAGTGTGACAGGGGGCAATCAGCCCCAGCATTTT
cdr3_aa: CASSVTGGNQPQHF

v_call: TRBV6-1
j_call: TRBJ2-5
clone_size: .
d_call: TRBD2
cdr3_nt: TGTGCCAGCAGTAGGGAGGGGCTAAGGGAGACCCAGTACTTC
cdr3_aa: CASSREGLRETQYF

v_call: TRBV5-6
j_call: TRBJ2-7
clone_size: few
d_call: TRBD1
cdr3_nt: TGTGCCAGCAGCTTCGGTGGGGACAGGGGTTACGACGAGCAGTACTTC
cdr3_aa: CASSFGGDRGYDEQYF

v_call: TRBV7-9
j_call: TRBJ1-2
clone_size: .
d_call: .
cdr3_nt: TGTGCCAGCAGCTTAGGCCCGGTACGGAGCGGGGGCTACACCTTC
cdr3_aa: CASSLGPVRSGGYTF

v_call: TRBV19
j_call: TRBJ2-3
clone_size: once
d_call: TRBD1
cdr3_nt: TGTGCCAGTAGTATAGCGGCAGGGGGCGCAGATACGCAGTATTTT
cdr3_aa: CASSIAAGGADTQYF

v_call: TRBV4-3
j_call: TRBJ2-7
clone_size: .
d_call: TRBD1
cdr3_nt: TGCGCCAGCAGCCAGGCGACAGGGACCTACGAGCAGTACTTC
cdr3_aa: CASSQATGTYEQYF

v_call: TRBV5-4
j_call: TRBJ1-5
clone_size: .
d_call: .
cdr3_nt: TGTGCCAGCAGCTCATGGACACCTTATAGCAATCAGCCCCAGCATTTT
cdr3_aa: CASSSWTPYSNQPQHF

v_call: TRBV28
j_call: TRBJ2-4
clone_size: .
d_call: .
cdr3_nt: TGTGCCAGCACCATAGCATGGGGGGAGGCCAAAAACATTCAGTACTTC
cdr3_aa: CASTIAWGEAKNIQYF

v_call: TRBV4-2
j_call: TRBJ1-2
clone_size: once
d_call: .
cdr3_nt: TGTGCCAGCAGCCTCCCCGGGACAACTAACTATGGCTACACCTTC
cdr3_aa: CASSLPGTTNYGYTF

v_call: TRBV5-1
j_call: TRBJ2-1
clone_size: few
d_call: TRBD2
cdr3_nt: TGCGCCAGCAGCTTGGTGGGCGGGAGCCTCCCCTCCTACAATGAGCAGTTCTTC
cdr3_aa: CASSLVGGSLPSYNEQFF

v_call: TRBV19
j_call: TRBJ2-7
clone_size: .
d_call: TRBD2
cdr3_nt: TGTGCCAGTAGTGCGACTAGCGGGATATACGAGCAGTACTTC
cdr3_aa: CASSATSGIYEQYF

v_call: TRBV9
j_call: TRBJ2-1
clone_size: .
d_call: TRBD2
cdr3_nt: TGTGCCAGCAGCTACACAGCGGGAGGGCCTTACAATGAGCAGTTCTTC
cdr3_aa: CASSYTAGGPYNEQFF

v_call: TRBV5-5
j_call: TRBJ1-2
clone_size: .
d_call: .
cdr3_nt: TGTGCCAGCAGCTTGTCAATTAGCGACAGGACCTATGGCTACACCTTC
cdr3_aa: CASSLSISDRTYGYTF

v_call: TRBV6-1
j_call: TRBJ2-1
clone_size: .
d_call: TRBD2
cdr3_nt: TGTGCCAGCAGGGGGACTAGCGGCTCCTACAATGAGCAGTTCTTC
cdr3_aa: CASRGTSGSYNEQFF

v_call: TRBV6-1
j_call: TRBJ1-1
clone_size: .
d_call: .
cdr3_nt: TGTGCCAGCAGTGAAGCAAGGCAGGGGACTGAAGCTTTCTTT
cdr3_aa: CASSEARQGTEAFF

v_call: TRBV5-8
j_call: TRBJ1-1
clone_size: medium-sized
d_call: .
cdr3_nt: TGTGCCAGCAGCCCCTGGGGGCTGAACACTGAAGCTTTCTTT
cdr3_aa: CASSPWGLNTEAFF

v_call: TRBV4-1
j_call: TRBJ2-2
clone_size: once
d_call: TRBD1
cdr3_nt: TGCGCCAGCAGCCAGACCCCAGACAGGGGCACCGGGGAGCTGTTTTTT
cdr3_aa: CASSQTPDRGTGELFF

v_call: TRBV19
j_call: TRBJ2-5
clone_size: .
d_call: TRBD1
cdr3_nt: TGTGCCAGTAGTGAGGGACAGGGTCAAGAGACCCAGTACTTC
cdr3_aa: CASSEGQGQETQYF

v_call: TRBV6-5
j_call: TRBJ1-5
clone_size: .
d_call: .
cdr3_nt: TGTGCCAGCAGGGGGACTGCGAGACTCCAGGCCCAGCATTTT
cdr3_aa: CASRGTARLQAQHF

v_call: TRBV6-5
j_call: TRBJ2-2
clone_size: .
d_call: TRBD1
cdr3_nt: TGTGCCAGCAGTTTGACAGGGGACACCGGGGAGCTGTTTTTT
cdr3_aa: CASSLTGDTGELFF

v_call: TRBV4-2
j_call: TRBJ2-1
clone_size: .
d_call: TRBD2
cdr3_nt: TGTGCCAGCAGCCAAGATCGCCGCGGGAGTTACAATGAGCAGTTCTTC
cdr3_aa: CASSQDRRGSYNEQFF

v_call: TRBV6-4
j_call: TRBJ2-1
clone_size: .
d_call: TRBD2
cdr3_nt: TGTGCCAGCAGTGAAGGCGGGGGCTCCTACAATGAGCAGTTCTTC
cdr3_aa: CASSEGGGSYNEQFF

v_call: TRBV29-1
j_call: TRBJ2-7
clone_size: .
d_call: .
cdr3_nt: TGCAGCGTTTCGACGGAGACGAGGGAGCAGTACTTC
cdr3_aa: CSVSTETREQYF

v_call: TRBV6-5
j_call: TRBJ1-2
clone_size: .
d_call: TRBD1
cdr3_nt: TGTGCCACCAAGGGGGCAGGCTATGGCTACACCTTC
cdr3_aa: CATKGAGYGYTF

v_call: TRBV18
j_call: TRBJ2-7
clone_size: .
d_call: .
cdr3_nt: TGTGCCAGCTCACCCCAGGGGGGTAAGGGCTCCTACGAGCAGTACTTC
cdr3_aa: CASSPQGGKGSYEQYF

v_call: TRBV7-2
j_call: TRBJ1-1
clone_size: .
d_call: TRBD1
cdr3_nt: TGTGCCAGCAGCTTCAGGGGGATTACTGAAGCTTTCTTT
cdr3_aa: CASSFRGITEAFF

v_call: TRBV19
j_call: TRBJ1-2
clone_size: .
d_call: .
cdr3_nt: TGTGCCAGCCACACTCGCCGGGAAGTCGGCTACACCTTC
cdr3_aa: CASHTRREVGYTF

v_call: TRBV7-2
j_call: TRBJ2-3
clone_size: .
d_call: TRBD2
cdr3_nt: TGTGCCAGCAGCTTAGCTCTTAGCGGGACAGATACGCAGTATTTT
cdr3_aa: CASSLALSGTDTQYF

v_call: TRBV27
j_call: TRBJ2-1
clone_size: .
d_call: .
cdr3_nt: TGTGCCAGCAGAAGTGAACAGGCTTCCTACAATGAGCAGTTCTTC
cdr3_aa: CASRSEQASYNEQFF

v_call: TRBV5-1
j_call: TRBJ1-2
clone_size: .
d_call: TRBD1
cdr3_nt: TGCGCCAGCAGCTCGGGGACAGGGGGCCATGGCTACACCTTC
cdr3_aa: CASSSGTGGHGYTF

v_call: TRBV21-1
j_call: TRBJ2-7
clone_size: .
d_call: .
cdr3_nt: TGTGCCAGCCCCCGGTCGGCTAGCACAAATTACGAGCAGTACTTC
cdr3_aa: CASPRSASTNYEQYF

v_call: TRBV10-2
j_call: TRBJ2-6
clone_size: .
d_call: TRBD2
cdr3_nt: TGCGCCAGCAGTGAGACTAGCGGGAGTGGAGGGGCCAACGTCCTGACTTTC
cdr3_aa: CASSETSGSGGANVLTF

v_call: TRBV30
j_call: TRBJ1-6
clone_size: .
d_call: TRBD1
cdr3_nt: TGTGCCTGGAGGGGACAGGGGGCCCAGTCACCCCTCCACTTT
cdr3_aa: CAWRGQGAQSPLHF

v_call: TRBV6-1
j_call: TRBJ2-2
clone_size: .
d_call: TRBD2
cdr3_nt: TGTGCCAGCAGCGGACTAGCGGGAGCGAACGGGGAGCTGTTTTTT
cdr3_aa: CASSGLAGANGELFF

v_call: TRBV27
j_call: TRBJ2-7
clone_size: .
d_call: .
cdr3_nt: TGTGCCAGCAGTTTAGGACTCGAGCAGTACTTC
cdr3_aa: CASSLGLEQYF

v_call: TRBV19
j_call: TRBJ2-3
clone_size: .
d_call: TRBD1
cdr3_nt: TGTGCCAGTAGTAGTAGGACAGGGGGTGCAGATACGCAGTATTTT
cdr3_aa: CASSSRTGGADTQYF

v_call: TRBV5-6
j_call: TRBJ2-7
clone_size: .
d_call: TRBD1
cdr3_nt: TGTGCCAGCAGGGGACAGGGGGCGAGCTACGAGCAGTACTTC
cdr3_aa: CASRGQGASYEQYF

v_call: TRBV27
j_call: TRBJ1-1
clone_size: .
d_call: .
cdr3_nt: TGTGCCAGCAGTTTATACCCCAGGGGGAACACTGAAGCTTTCTTT
cdr3_aa: CASSLYPRGNTEAFF

v_call: TRBV5-1
j_call: TRBJ2-7
clone_size: .
d_call: .
cdr3_nt: TGCGCCAGCAGCTTGACGGGACACATATACGAGCAGTACTTC
cdr3_aa: CASSLTGHIYEQYF

v_call: TRBV6-4
j_call: TRBJ1-1
clone_size: once
d_call: .
cdr3_nt: TGTGCCAGCAGTGAACAGGGGAACACTGAAGCTTTCTTT
cdr3_aa: CASSEQGNTEAFF